One and the same sample provided the 23 T cell receptor beta chains below, sequenced in a study of blood T cell repertoires in COVID-19. Only in-frame clones appear in the TCRdb table, and some are missing; sequencing was by immunoSEQ multiplex PCR. The repertoire includes approximately 300,000 clones, 75% to 90% of them detected once, and approximately 2.4% sits in the top ten. The sequenced material came from peripheral blood. Receptors originate from a man in his late teens or twenties with active or convalescent COVID-19.

The chain links TRBV19 to TRBJ1-2; 7 nucleotides line up with TRBD1. The length of the CDR3 is 15 residues. Germline lookup yields CDR1 LNHDA and CDR2 SQIVND (reference sequence). J lost 4 bases, V lost 5 bases, and 10 bases had no gene match. CDR3 in DNA: TGTGCCAGTAGTGCGACAGGGAGGTTAAGCTATGGCTACACCTTC. Its protein product is CASSATGRLSYGYTF.

The chain recombines TRBV5-6 with TRBJ2-1, with TRBD2 identical over 7 bases. CDR3 length: 17 amino acids. Looked up from germline, CDR1 is SGHDT and CDR2 is YYEEEE. J lost 4 bases, V lost 4 bases, and 14 bases had no gene match. The CDR3 region has the DNA TGTGCCAGCAGCCCTCGCCCGGTGCTAGCGGAGTACAATGAGCAGTTCTTC. This codes for CASSPRPVLAEYNEQFF.

This clone was recorded once. The gene calls are TRBV6-5 and TRBJ1-2; the D is unclear. The germline V and J ends were trimmed by 6 bases and 3 bases, with 11 bases remaining between them. The CDR3 has 13 residues. Germline lookup yields CDR1 MNHEY and CDR2 SVGAGI. Here the CDR3 reads CASRPDTHYGYTF. In nucleotides, the CDR3 is TGTGCCAGCAGACCCGACACACACTATGGCTACACCTTC.

This clone has more than one count but fewer than ten. V is TRBV2 and J is TRBJ1-3; 7 bases match TRBD1. CDR1 is SNHLY, CDR2 FYNNEI, per germline. CDR3 length equals 17 residues. V shed 6 bases and J 0 bases; nucleotides not matched to a gene: 11. CDR3 sequence (DNA): TGTGCCAGCAGCCTGACCGGGACAGCGAGCTCTGGAAACACCATATATTTT. This sequence encodes CASSLTGTASSGNTIYF.

The CDR3 spells CASSSTVGGSATGELFF. The CDR3 DNA sequence: TGCGCCAGCAGCTCAACCGTAGGGGGTTCCGCCACCGGGGAGCTGTTTTTT. The V and J genes are TRBV5-1 and TRBJ2-2, with a tentative D call TRBD1 (6 bases). Germline CDR1 is SGHRS and CDR2 is YFSETQ. The CDR3 has 17 residues. Trimming stripped 3 bases from V and 4 bases from J, with 19 bases between.

The gene calls are TRBV7-9 and TRBJ1-1; D is ambiguous. V lost 1 base, J lost 1 base, and 7 bases lay in between. CDR1 and CDR2 from the germline V gene are SEHNR and FQNEAQ (reference sequence). The CDR3 loop spans 14 amino acids. The CDR3 loop reads CASSLVPGNTEAFF. CDR3 nucleotide sequence: TGTGCCAGCAGCTTAGTGCCCGGGAACACTGAAGCTTTCTTT.

The genes are TRBV15 and TRBJ1-6, with 7 nucleotides matching TRBD1. V dropped 2 bases and J dropped 1; count of bases not matched to a gene: 5. Germline V gene lookup returns CDR1 LNHNV and CDR2 YYDKDF (reference sequence). The CDR3 is 17 amino acids. CDR3 sequence (DNA): TGTGCCACCAGCAGACCCAAGACAGGGTCCTATAATTCACCCCTCCACTTT. It codes for CATSRPKTGSYNSPLHF.

The chain couples TRBV4-3 to TRBJ2-6, with TRBD1 matching over 10 bases. Losses at the gene ends were 4 bases for V and 4 bases for J; bases not matched to a gene: 7. The germline gives CDR1 LGHNA, CDR2 YSLEER. The CDR3 runs to 17 residues. DNA of the CDR3: TGCGCCAGCAGCCCACAGACAGGGGGCTCAGGGGCCAACGTCCTGACTTTC. Protein sequence: CASSPQTGGSGANVLTF.

The chain is built from TRBV9 and TRBJ1-4, with 9 bases aligning to TRBD1. V shed 3 bases and J 7 bases; nucleotides not matched to a gene: 4. The CDR3 runs 14 residues. Germline CDR1 and CDR2: SGDLS and YYNGEE. Here the CDR3 reads CASSETGGREKLFF. As DNA, the CDR3 is TGTGCCAGCAGCGAGACAGGGGGACGTGAAAAACTGTTTTTT.

The chain couples TRBV5-1 to TRBJ1-6, with 10 bases identical to TRBD1. The CDR3 consists of 18 residues. The J segment lost 0 bases and the V segment lost 4 bases, leaving 7 bases of the junction unmatched. The germline gives CDR1 SGHRS, CDR2 YFSETQ. The CDR3 is CASSLSGQGSSYNSPLHF. CDR3 DNA sequence: TGCGCCAGCAGCCTATCGGGACAGGGGAGCTCCTATAATTCACCCCTCCACTTT. Full variable domain (rest looked up from reference TRBV5-1 and TRBJ1-6): KAGVTQTPRYLIKTRGQQVTLSCSPISGHRSVSWYQQTPGQGLQFLFEYFSETQRNKGNFPGRFSGRQFSNSRSEMNVSTLELGDSALYLCASSLSGQGSSYNSPLHFGNGTRLTVT.

The chain recombines TRBV28 with TRBJ2-1, with TRBD2 matching over 10 bases. The CDR3 contains 17 residues. Trimming at V came to 5 bases and at J to 6 bases, leaving 13 bases not matched to a gene. From germline, CDR1 is MDHEN and CDR2 SYDVKM. The CDR3 spells CASSVPLLAGVRNEQFF. CDR3 coding DNA: TGTGCCAGCAGTGTCCCCCTCCTAGCGGGAGTACGCAATGAGCAGTTCTTC. The full variable domain, its missing parts supplied by reference TRBV28 and TRBJ2-1, is DVKVTQSSRYLVKRTGEKVFLECVQDMDHENMFWYRQDPGLGLRLIYFSYDVKMKEKGDIPEGYSVSREKKERFSLILESASTNQTSMYLCASSVPLLAGVRNEQFFGPGTRLTVL.

This clone was counted once. This sample also contains other DNA sequences that code for the same CDR3. CDR3 bases: TGTGCCAGCAGCCAAGCGGGGACAGATACGCAGTATTTT. This translates into CASSQAGTDTQYF. The chain is built from TRBV3-1 (or the pseudogene TRBV3-2) and TRBJ2-3, with a possible D match to TRBD2 (5 bases). This CDR3 is 13 amino acids long. V lost 1 base to trimming and J lost 3 bases, with 5 bases between them. The V gene's germline CDR1 is LGHDT and CDR2 YNNKEL (reference sequence).

For the CDR3, the DNA is TGTGCCTGGGGTTACCGGGACAGTACCTACGAGCAGTACTTC. The encoded protein is CAWGYRDSTYEQYF. V gene TRBV30 combines with J gene TRBJ2-7; 7 bases are a match to TRBD1. The trim removed 5 bases at V and 2 bases at J, leaving 9 bases unmatched. The CDR3 is 14 residues long. CDR1 is GTSNPN, CDR2 SVGIG, per germline (reference sequence).

As DNA, the CDR3 is TGTGCCAGCAGGGCTGGGGAGACCCAGTACTTC. This sequence encodes CASRAGETQYF. This chain connects TRBV19 to TRBJ2-5; a possible D gene is TRBD1 (5 bases). Germline CDR1 reads LNHDA; CDR2 reads SQIVND (reference sequence). V was trimmed by 9 bases and J by 5 bases, leaving 10 bases between them. The CDR3 has 11 residues.

The rearrangement joins TRBV27 to TRBJ1-6; perhaps TRBD1 as D (6 bases). Trimming shortened V by 5 bases and J by 7 bases, and 12 bases separated the two germline ends. The CDR3 is 14 residues long. Germline CDR1 MNHEY, CDR2 SMNVEV (reference sequence). Here the CDR3 reads CASSQGGGNSPLHF. In DNA, the CDR3 is TGTGCCAGCAGTCAAGGGGGGGGGAATTCACCCCTCCACTTT.

The chain joins TRBV2 to TRBJ1-2, with TRBD1 as a possible D gene (6 bases). This CDR3 comprises 13 residues. V lost 3 bases, J lost 7 bases, and 12 bases lay in between. Germline V gives CDR1 SNHLY, CDR2 FYNNEI. The CDR3 DNA sequence: TGTGCCAGCAGTGAGAACAGGGAGTCTGGCTACACCTTC. Encoded protein: CASSENRESGYTF. Filled out from reference TRBV2 and TRBJ1-2, the complete variable domain reads EPEVTQTPSHQVTQMGQEVILRCVPISNHLYFYWYRQILGQKVEFLVSFYNNEISEKSEIFDDQFSVERPDGSNFTLKIRSTKLEDSAMYFCASSENRESGYTFGSGTRLTVV.

The chain combines TRBV3-1 (or the pseudogene TRBV3-2) with TRBJ1-1, with 7 bases fitting TRBD1. The CDR3 is 16 residues long. CDR1 is LGHDT, CDR2 YNNKEL, per germline (reference sequence). J lost 7 bases, V lost 0 bases, and 11 bases had no gene match. The CDR3 sequence is CASSQDSGTVFGEAFF. CDR3 nucleotides: TGTGCCAGCAGCCAAGACTCCGGGACAGTTTTTGGTGAAGCTTTCTTT.

V is TRBV24-1 and J is TRBJ1-1; D unresolved. CDR3 length: 11 residues. Trimming took 1 base from V and 12 from J, leaving 8 bases between them. Germline V gene data show CDR1 as KGHDR and CDR2 as SFDVKD. This chain's CDR3 is CATSDFRETFF. The CDR3 coding sequence is TGTGCCACCAGTGATTTTCGGGAAACTTTCTTT.

The chain has TRBV5-1 and TRBJ2-4, with TRBD2 as a possible D gene (5 bases). V lost 3 bases to trimming and J lost 0 bases, with 16 bases between them. The CDR3 runs 17 residues. CDR1 is SGHRS and CDR2 is YFSETQ in the germline V gene. The CDR3 DNA sequence: TGCGCCAGCAGCTCGCGGGTCTACCTTCTAGCCAAAAACATTCAGTACTTC. This translates into CASSSRVYLLAKNIQYF.

This chain connects TRBV21-1 to TRBJ1-3. TRBV21-1 is assigned pseudogene status. This CDR3 comprises 15 residues. The chain's CDR3 is CASSKVYGSGNTIYF. The CDR3 DNA follows: TGTGCCAGCAGCAAAGTATACGGCTCTGGAAACACCATATATTTT.

The V call is TRBV6-6, the J call TRBJ2-5; weak D call: TRBD2 (5 bases). The CDR3 loop spans 13 amino acids. V shed 4 bases and J shed 3 bases, with 9 bases lying between them. Germline lookup yields CDR1 MNHNY and CDR2 SVGAGI (reference sequence). The CDR3: CASSSVGEETQYF. CDR3 DNA sequence: TGTGCCAGCAGTTCCGTGGGAGAAGAGACCCAGTACTTC.

The chain combines TRBV7-9 with TRBJ1-2, with a weak D call TRBD1 (5 bases). Germline CDR1 SEHNR, CDR2 FQNEAQ (reference sequence). V was clipped by 4 bases and J by 2 bases, with 20 bases between them. The CDR3 spans 17 residues. CDR3 amino acids: CASSYPPGGGINYGYTF. In DNA, the CDR3 is TGTGCCAGCAGCTACCCGCCGGGGGGGGGAATCAACTATGGCTACACCTTC.

The chain has TRBV18 and TRBJ2-5; D is unclear. Germline lookup yields CDR1 KGHSH and CDR2 LQKENI. CDR3 length: 15 amino acids. Trimming pared 3 bases from V and 3 bases from J, leaving 14 bases between. CDR3 amino acids: CASSPPEATKETQYF. The CDR3, as DNA: TGTGCCAGCTCACCTCCTGAGGCAACTAAAGAGACCCAGTACTTC. The full variable domain, its missing parts supplied by reference TRBV18 and TRBJ2-5, is NAGVMQNPRHLVRRRGQEARLRCSPMKGHSHVYWYRQLPEEGLKFMVYLQKENIIDESGMPKERFSAEFPKEGPSILRIQQVVRGDSAAYFCASSPPEATKETQYFGPGTRLLVL.